Below, one TCR beta chain is given with its context. What it recognizes is unknown. These data originate in a study of cytomegalovirus exposure and HLA in healthy donors. Overall study results and limits: Owing to their indistinguishability, certain V segments, notably TRBV6-2 and TRBV6-3, were excluded. The study found most TCR sequences rare, yet found some public TCRs in many donors. The authors judged a highly shared variant cluster likely a sequencing artifact. Later analysis demonstrated an association between a missense DCLRE1C variant and TCR beta V- and J-gene trimming.

Primers for the PCR totalled 60 Vbeta and 13 Jbeta. Here immunoSEQ multiplex PCR was the method, and the copy in TCRdb shows in-frame clones only, minus some. Among some 160,000 clones, roughly 80% were seen once, and the ten largest hold 7.5% to 9%. The CDR3 contains 17 residues. J gave up 3 bases and V 2 bases, and 8 bases lay outside the gene matches. Per germline, CDR1 MDHEN and CDR2 SYDVKM. This chain uses TRBV28 with TRBJ1-5; 9 positions agree with TRBD1. The receptor was derived from a male donor in good health and CMV-seropositive. The sample comprised PBMCs. Written as DNA, the CDR3 is TGTGCCAGCAGTTTAACTGGGACAGGGCCTATCAATCAGCCCCAGCATTTT. This translates into CASSLTGTGPINQPQHF. Full variable domain (outside the CDR3, taken from reference TRBV28 and TRBJ1-5): DVKVTQSSRYLVKRTGEKVFLECVQDMDHENMFWYRQDPGLGLRLIYFSYDVKMKEKGDIPEGYSVSREKKERFSLILESASTNQTSMYLCASSLTGTGPINQPQHFGDGTRLSIL.